One and the same sample provided the 32 T cell receptor beta chains below, sequenced in a study of blood T cell repertoires in COVID-19. The data were produced by immunoSEQ multiplex PCR, yet TCRdb's version contains in-frame clones alone and is incomplete. The data contain 150,000 to 200,000 clones, roughly nine tenths of them singletons. The sequenced material came from peripheral blood. Receptors originate from a human donor in a cohort sampled during active COVID-19.

The gene calls are TRBV9 and TRBJ2-1; 7 nucleotides align to TRBD2. The V segment lost 0 bases and the J segment 6 bases; nucleotides outside the gene matches: 18. This CDR3 comprises 19 residues. Germline V gene data show CDR1 as SGDLS and CDR2 as YYNGEE. CDR3 nucleotides: TGTGCCAGCAGCGTAGAGCATGGCGGGAGCTCATCGGGAGGCAATGAGCAGTTCTTC. It specifies CASSVEHGGSSSGGNEQFF.

The chain has TRBV7-2 and TRBJ2-2; 14 bases agree with TRBD2. CDR1 is SGHTA, CDR2 FQGNSA, per germline. J was trimmed by 4 bases and V by 3 bases; bases with no gene match: 4. This CDR3 is 17 amino acids long. CDR3 DNA: TGTGCCAGCAGCTTGACTAGCGGGGGGGCGAGCACCGGGGAGCTGTTTTTT. It is translated as CASSLTSGGASTGELFF.

This chain's CDR3 is CASRGPGYTF. The CDR3 DNA sequence: TGTGCCAGCAGGGGGCCTGGCTACACCTTC. This sequence joins TRBV28 and TRBJ1-2, with a possible D match to TRBD1 (5 bases). This CDR3 spans 10 amino acids. Trimming took off 6 bases at V and 7 bases at J, with 6 bases between the two ends. Germline loops: CDR1 MDHEN, CDR2 SYDVKM.

The V gene is TRBV5-1, the J gene TRBJ1-1, with a tentative D call TRBD1 (6 bases). Deletions cut 5 bases from V and 0 bases from J, with 14 bases between. The CDR3 totals 15 residues. CDR1 and CDR2 from the germline V gene are SGHRS and YFSETQ. DNA for the CDR3: TGCGCCAGCAGGGGGGCTCCACCCATGAACACTGAAGCTTTCTTT. Protein sequence: CASRGAPPMNTEAFF.

J is TRBJ1-2 and V is TRBV5-8; 8 nucleotides match TRBD1. In germline, CDR1 is SGHTS, CDR2 YDEGEE. With 5 bases clipped from V and 4 bases from J, the junction kept 4 bases outside the gene matches. The CDR3 is made up of 13 amino acids. DNA for the CDR3: TGTGCCAGCAGTTCGGACAGGGCCTATGGCTACACCTTC. Translation: CASSSDRAYGYTF.

The chain employs TRBV5-1 and TRBJ1-4, with 9 bases aligning to TRBD1. The CDR3 totals 17 residues. The V gene's germline CDR1 is SGHRS and CDR2 YFSETQ. Trimming removed 4 bases from V and 1 base from J; junction bases left unmatched: 8. CDR3 region: CASSQWTGVRTNEKLFF. In nucleotides, the CDR3 is TGCGCCAGCAGCCAATGGACAGGGGTGAGAACTAATGAAAAACTGTTTTTT.

V gene TRBV6-2 or TRBV6-3 combines with J gene TRBJ2-5; D possibly corresponds to TRBD1 (5 bases). Germline CDR1 MNHEY, CDR2 SVGEGT. The CDR3 length is 13 residues. The V gene lost 4 bases and the J gene lost 4 bases, with 10 bases spanning the gap. The CDR3 region is CASSLGAPETQYF. DNA of the CDR3: TGTGCCAGCAGTTTAGGGGCCCCAGAGACCCAGTACTTC.

This chain uses TRBV28 with TRBJ1-5; TRBD1 agrees at 8 bases. The V gene end was trimmed by 1 base and the J gene end by 1 base; junction bases not matched to a gene: 3. CDR1 is MDHEN, CDR2 SYDVKM, per germline. The CDR3 covers 16 residues. CDR3 coding DNA: TGTGCCAGCAGTTTATCAGGGGGCGGGAGCAATCAGCCCCAGCATTTT. Translating gives CASSLSGGGSNQPQHF.

This sequence joins TRBV15 and TRBJ1-5; the D gene is possibly TRBD1 (5 bases). This CDR3 region has 15 residues. Germline CDR1 is LNHNV and CDR2 is YYDKDF (reference sequence). Trimming cost V 4 bases and J 7 bases, with 17 bases left between them. The CDR3, as DNA: TGTGCCACCAGCATCCAACCGGGGGGAGGGCAGCCCCAGCATTTT. This encodes CATSIQPGGGQPQHF.

This rearrangement joins TRBV19 to TRBJ1-5; tentatively, D is TRBD1 (6 bases). The CDR3 spans 15 residues. V was cut by 3 bases and J by 10 bases, with 19 bases left in between. The germline V gene has CDR1 LNHDA and CDR2 SQIVND (reference sequence). As DNA, the CDR3 is TGTGCCAGTAGTATCGGGGGGGGGCCTGAGGGCCCCCAGCATTTT. Protein: CASSIGGGPEGPQHF.

The chain is built from TRBV24-1 and TRBJ1-1; 7 nucleotides align to TRBD1. Germline-derived CDR1 and CDR2 are KGHDR and SFDVKD. Unmatched junction bases numbered 12, after V lost 9 bases and J lost 0 bases. The CDR3 extends over 16 amino acids. The CDR3 bases are TGTGCCACCCAAAAGGGTGCAGGGGGTGTGAACACTGAAGCTTTCTTT. Its translation is CATQKGAGGVNTEAFF.

This chain connects TRBV3-1 (or the pseudogene TRBV3-2) to TRBJ2-6, with 11 bases lining up with TRBD1. The germline V gene has CDR1 LGHDT and CDR2 YNNKEL (reference sequence). CDR3 length: 17 amino acids. J gave up 4 bases and V 2 bases, and 4 bases lay outside the gene matches. DNA for the CDR3: TGTGCCAGCAGCCAACAGGACAGGGGGCAAGGGGCCAACGTCCTGACTTTC. Amino acids: CASSQQDRGQGANVLTF.

This clone was detected ten times or more. The J gene is TRBJ2-7, the V gene TRBV3-1 (or the pseudogene TRBV3-2); D is undetermined. Germline assignment: CDR1 LGHDT and CDR2 YNNKEL (reference sequence). Trimming removed 4 bases from V and 2 bases from J, with 15 bases in between. The CDR3 is made up of 15 amino acids. The DNA of the CDR3 is TGTGCCAGCAGCCCCCGTTCAGCAGGTACCTACGAGCAGTACTTC. This gives the protein CASSPRSAGTYEQYF.

This sequence joins TRBV7-2 and TRBJ2-7; D unclear. Germline CDR1 is SGHTA and CDR2 is FQGNSA. The CDR3 has 14 residues. Trimming took off 0 bases at V and 5 bases at J, with 11 bases between the two ends. The CDR3 sequence: CASSLAIAGHEQYF. CDR3 DNA sequence: TGTGCCAGCAGCTTAGCGATAGCCGGCCACGAGCAGTACTTC. Variable domain in full (rest from reference TRBV7-2 and TRBJ2-7): GAGVSQSPSNKVTEKGKDVELRCDPISGHTALYWYRQSLGQGLEFLIYFQGNSAPDKSGLPSDRFSAERTGGSVSTLTIQRTQQEDSAVYLCASSLAIAGHEQYFGPGTRLTVT.

This clone has only a few counts. This sequence joins TRBV5-5 and TRBJ2-7; D is possibly TRBD1 (6 bases). CDR1 and CDR2 from the germline V gene are SGHKS and YYEKEE (reference sequence). Trimming shortened V by 3 bases and J by 0 bases, and 13 bases separated the two germline ends. CDR3 length equals 15 residues. The CDR3 protein is CASSSGQWSSYEQYF. CDR3 coding DNA: TGTGCCAGCAGCTCTGGACAGTGGAGCTCCTACGAGCAGTACTTC.

The chain combines TRBV18 with TRBJ2-5; 9 bases are shared with TRBD1. There are 14 residues in the CDR3. Per the germline V gene, CDR1 is KGHSH and CDR2 is LQKENI. V dropped 6 bases and J dropped 4; count of bases not matched to a gene: 6. The CDR3 region is CASSDRGGRETQYF. The CDR3 nucleotides are TGTGCCAGCTCGGACAGGGGAGGGAGAGAGACCCAGTACTTC. Variable domain in full (rest from reference TRBV18 and TRBJ2-5): NAGVMQNPRHLVRRRGQEARLRCSPMKGHSHVYWYRQLPEEGLKFMVYLQKENIIDESGMPKERFSAEFPKEGPSILRIQQVVRGDSAAYFCASSDRGGRETQYFGPGTRLLVL.

This clone occurred once. The CDR3 sequence: CATQDSGRAPYEQYF. CDR3 sequence (DNA): TGTGCCACTCAGGATAGCGGGAGGGCCCCTTACGAGCAGTACTTC. The chain combines TRBV6-5 with TRBJ2-7, with 11 bases lining up with TRBD2. With 10 bases clipped from V and 4 bases from J, the junction kept 12 bases outside the gene matches. Germline-derived CDR1 and CDR2 are MNHEY and SVGAGI. The CDR3 contains 15 residues.

The gene calls are TRBV5-4 and TRBJ2-2; D perhaps matches TRBD2 (6 bases). CDR3 size: 15 residues. CDR1 and CDR2 from the germline V gene are SGHNT and YYREEE (reference sequence). The V end lost 4 bases, the J end lost 4 bases, and 14 bases lay between the germline ends. This CDR3 is CASSIPGVVTGELFF. The DNA of the CDR3 is TGTGCCAGCAGCATTCCGGGGGTGGTCACCGGGGAGCTGTTTTTT.

The rearrangement joins TRBV12-3 or TRBV12-4 to TRBJ1-3; no clear D gene. The CDR3 loop spans 12 amino acids. V lost 7 bases and J 7 bases, leaving 11 bases between the germline ends. This CDR3 is CASTATPNTIYF. Written as DNA, the CDR3 is TGTGCCAGCACCGCCACACCCAACACCATATATTTT.

The rearrangement joins TRBV2 to TRBJ2-5; 8 bases match TRBD1. Germline-derived CDR1 and CDR2 are SNHLY and FYNNEI. This CDR3 contains 14 residues. V gave up 6 bases and J gave up 0 bases; unmatched junction bases: 3. In nucleotides, the CDR3 is TGTGCCAGCAGCCGGGACAGGTACCAAGAGACCCAGTACTTC. Translating it yields CASSRDRYQETQYF.

The count of this clone is one. The chain recombines TRBV5-1 with TRBJ1-6, with TRBD1 matching 8 bases. V was pared by 0 bases and J by 9 bases, with 11 bases of the junction left unmatched. There are 17 residues in the CDR3. In germline, CDR1 is SGHRS, CDR2 YFSETQ. CDR3 amino acids: CASSLGTGFASLSPLHF. CDR3 DNA: TGCGCCAGCAGCTTGGGGACAGGGTTTGCTTCTCTTTCACCCCTCCACTTT.

The chain joins TRBV29-1 to TRBJ1-6, with D tentatively TRBD1 (6 bases). The germline CDR1 and CDR2 sequences are SQVTM and ANQGSEA. The V end was cut by 7 bases, the J end by 7 bases, with 14 bases between. This CDR3 spans 13 amino acids. The CDR3 bases are TGCAGCGCCTCGACAGGCGGAAATTCACCCCTCCACTTT. The encoded protein is CSASTGGNSPLHF.

The count of this clone is one. This sequence joins TRBV6-2 or TRBV6-3 and TRBJ2-7, with 8 bases that match TRBD2. V shed 5 bases, J shed 2 bases, and the junction held 11 bases outside the gene matches. CDR3 size: 16 residues. Germline loops: CDR1 MNHEY, CDR2 SVGEGT. In DNA, the CDR3 is TGTGCCAGCAGTGCCCCTCTCCGGGGGGGAACCTACGAGCAGTACTTC. Its protein product is CASSAPLRGGTYEQYF.

This chain links TRBV4-2 with TRBJ1-3, with D tentatively TRBD1 (6 bases). Germline V CDR1 and CDR2: LGHNA, YNFKEQ. The ends were cut back, 0 bases at V and 0 bases at J, with 12 bases in the middle. This CDR3 is built from 17 residues. The CDR3 sequence: CASSQDLGDISGNTIYF. In DNA, the CDR3 is TGTGCCAGCAGCCAAGATCTTGGGGACATCTCTGGAAACACCATATATTTT.

The chain links TRBV5-4 to TRBJ2-2, with a tentative D call TRBD2 (6 bases). The V and J ends lost 4 bases and 7 bases respectively, with 14 bases between them. Germline V gene data show CDR1 as SGHNT and CDR2 as YYREEE (reference sequence). This CDR3 spans 14 amino acids. CDR3 nucleotide sequence: TGTGCCAGCAGCCCGAGGAGGGAAGGCGGGGAGCTGTTTTTT. This encodes CASSPRREGGELFF.

This sequence joins TRBV5-1 and TRBJ2-3; D may be TRBD2 (6 bases). The CDR3 has 14 amino acids. Germline V gene lookup returns CDR1 SGHRS and CDR2 YFSETQ. Trimming pared 0 bases from V and 6 bases from J, leaving 11 bases between. CDR3 sequence: CASSLEAGGDTQYF. CDR3 bases: TGCGCCAGCAGCTTGGAGGCCGGAGGGGATACGCAGTATTTT.

J is TRBJ2-1 and V is TRBV11-1; 13 bases are a match to TRBD2. The CDR3 spans 16 residues. V lost 4 bases to trimming and J lost 8 bases; unmatched junction nucleotides: 8. The germline gives CDR1 SGHAT, CDR2 FQDESV (reference sequence). CDR3: CASSSWTSGSSYEQFF. CDR3 bases: TGTGCCAGCAGCTCCTGGACTAGCGGGAGTTCATATGAGCAGTTCTTC.

This clone was found once. The chain couples TRBV4-3 to TRBJ1-2; D not resolved. Germline CDR1 and CDR2: LGHNA and YSLEER. V was cut by 1 base and J by 9 bases, with 9 bases left in between. The CDR3 runs to 12 residues. CDR3 residues: CASSQAGGSYTF. The CDR3 nucleotides are TGCGCCAGCAGCCAAGCGGGAGGCAGCTACACCTTC.

The V call is TRBV5-8, the J call TRBJ2-3; 10 bases fit TRBD1. The CDR3 covers 16 residues. The J segment lost 1 base and the V segment lost 6 bases, leaving 8 bases of the junction unmatched. Germline values: CDR1 SGHTS, CDR2 YDEGEE. The CDR3 DNA is TGTGCCAGCAACTATCCGGACAGGGGGGGCACAGATACGCAGTATTTT. This translates into CASNYPDRGGTDTQYF.

The chain uses TRBV25-1 and TRBJ2-7, with D possibly TRBD2 on 6 matching bases. V lost 2 bases to trimming and J lost 3 bases, with 20 bases between them. Looked up from germline, CDR1 is MGHDK and CDR2 is SYGVNS. This CDR3 comprises 17 residues. CDR3 residues: CASSEGLASELRYEQYF. CDR3 nucleotides: TGTGCCAGCAGTGAAGGACTGGCTAGCGAACTTCGCTACGAGCAGTACTTC.

The chain combines TRBV3-1 (or the pseudogene TRBV3-2) with TRBJ2-7; TRBD2 agrees at 11 bases. The CDR3 consists of 15 residues. Trimming removed 6 bases from V and 4 bases from J; junction bases left unmatched: 8. Germline V gene lookup returns CDR1 LGHDT and CDR2 YNNKEL (reference sequence). The CDR3 DNA is TGTGCCAGCAGGCTCACAACTAGCGGGAGTTACGAGCAGTACTTC. Translation gives CASRLTTSGSYEQYF.

This chain joins TRBV6-1 and TRBJ1-6, with a weak D call TRBD1 (6 bases). Trimming removed 2 bases at V and 8 bases at J, with 13 bases between. Germline CDR1 and CDR2: MNHNS and SASEGT. This CDR3 has 15 residues. The CDR3 is CASSESRGRYSPLHF. Written as DNA, the CDR3 is TGTGCCAGCAGTGAATCCAGGGGTCGGTATTCACCCCTCCACTTT.